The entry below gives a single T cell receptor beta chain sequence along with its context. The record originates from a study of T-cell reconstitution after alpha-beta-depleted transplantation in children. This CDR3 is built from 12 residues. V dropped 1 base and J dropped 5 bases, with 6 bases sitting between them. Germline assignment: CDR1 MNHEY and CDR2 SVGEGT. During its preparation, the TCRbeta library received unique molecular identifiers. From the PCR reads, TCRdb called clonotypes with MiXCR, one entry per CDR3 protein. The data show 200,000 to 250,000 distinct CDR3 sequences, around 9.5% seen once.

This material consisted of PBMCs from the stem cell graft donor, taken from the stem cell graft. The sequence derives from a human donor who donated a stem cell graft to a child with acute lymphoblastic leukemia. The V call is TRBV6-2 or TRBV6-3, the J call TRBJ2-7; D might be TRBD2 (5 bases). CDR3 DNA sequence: TGTGCCAGCAGTTACTTCGGGAACGAGCAGTACTTC. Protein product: CASSYFGNEQYF.